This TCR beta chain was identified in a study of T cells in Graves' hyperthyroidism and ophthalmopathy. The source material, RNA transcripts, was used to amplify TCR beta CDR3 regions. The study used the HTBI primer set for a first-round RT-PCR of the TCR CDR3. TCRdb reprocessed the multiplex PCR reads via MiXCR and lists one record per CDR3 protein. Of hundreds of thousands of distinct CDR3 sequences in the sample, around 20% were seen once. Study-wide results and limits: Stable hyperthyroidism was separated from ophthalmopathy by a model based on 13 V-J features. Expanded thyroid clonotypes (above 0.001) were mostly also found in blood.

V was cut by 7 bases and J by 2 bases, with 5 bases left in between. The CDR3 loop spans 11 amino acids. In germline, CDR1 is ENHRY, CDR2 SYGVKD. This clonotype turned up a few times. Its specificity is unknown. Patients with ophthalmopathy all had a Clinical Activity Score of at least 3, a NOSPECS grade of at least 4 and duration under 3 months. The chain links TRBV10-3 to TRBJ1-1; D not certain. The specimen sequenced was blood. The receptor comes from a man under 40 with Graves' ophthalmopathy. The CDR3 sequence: CAIKSNTEAFF. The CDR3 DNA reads TGTGCCATCAAAAGCAACACTGAAGCTTTCTTT.